This TCR beta chain was captured in a study of blood T cells in healthy people across ages. Using a J-beta primer mix together with a sample-barcoded 5' primer, a second PCR was run for 7 to 11 cycles. TCRdb recomputed calls from the 5' RACE reads with MiXCR, one row per CDR3 protein. The table has 350,000 to 450,000 distinct CDR3 sequences, over 45% seen once. Study results and caveats: The study lacked donor CMV status, which possibly confounded expanded clonotype changes. Estimates of total diversity, which came from one million sequenced T cells, were considered to be underestimates.

About this clonotype itself: The antigen remains undetermined.

This CDR3 spans 15 amino acids. Germline V gives CDR1 DFQATT, CDR2 SNEGSKA (reference sequence). Trimming stripped 1 base from V and 2 bases from J, with 13 bases between. Sample: blood. The chain is built from TRBV20-1 and TRBJ2-3, with D possibly being TRBD2 (6 bases). The receptor's source is a man in his 60s in good health. The CDR3 DNA is TGCAGTGCTAGAGGGAGGGCTCCCTTCACAGATACGCAGTATTTT. Protein product: CSARGRAPFTDTQYF.